This T cell receptor beta chain was captured in a study of T cells after yellow fever vaccination. Study-wide findings and caveats: Once the booster was given, most primary-vaccination clones reappeared, at about 97% for CD4 and around 90% for CD8. Contamination of FACS-sorted repertoires by abundant clonotypes from the bulk population could occur.

V lost 6 bases to trimming and J lost 8 bases, with 17 bases between them. Per the germline V gene, CDR1 is DFQATT and CDR2 is SNEGSKA (reference sequence). The CDR3 is made up of 13 amino acids. A single record per CDR3 protein comes from TCRdb applying MiXCR to the 5' RACE reads. The profile shows approximately 250,000 distinct CDR3 sequences, approximately 6.3% of them singletons. This clonotype was picked up many times. Its target is not known. This chain links TRBV20-1 with TRBJ2-1; a possible D gene is TRBD2 (6 bases). Sequencing was performed on CD4+ T cells sorted from PBMCs, taken on the day of the yellow fever booster vaccination. The source of this sequence is a young man who received the YFV17D yellow fever vaccine. CDR3 nucleotide sequence: TGCAGTGCCCCGGCGGACTATGGCGATGAGCAGTTCTTC. Its translation is CSAPADYGDEQFF.